This T cell receptor beta chain was sequenced during a study of T cells in Graves' hyperthyroidism and ophthalmopathy. Findings and limits, study-wide: Ophthalmopathy got predicted by the model a median about 6.7 months before its onset. Blood also carried most thyroid clonotypes expanded above 0.001.

This clonotype was seen repeatedly, ten times or more. Its antigen is undetermined. Researchers took RNA transcripts and amplified the TCR beta CDR3 regions from them. The TCR CDR3 was amplified in a first-round RT-PCR using the HTBI primer set. Each CDR3 protein is one row after TCRdb ran MiXCR on the multiplex PCR reads. Among some 270,000 distinct CDR3 sequences listed, about 14% were seen once. Patients aged 18 to 65 with hyperthyroidism were newly diagnosed, with duration under 2 months. Exclusion of patients followed from uncontrolled infection, other autoimmune disease, pregnancy or lactation. The specimen sequenced was blood. The origin of this receptor is a woman aged 25 to 39 with Graves' hyperthyroidism that later progressed to Graves' ophthalmopathy.

The CDR3 reads CASSLNPSGRGEQFF. The CDR3 DNA sequence: TGTGCCAGCAGTCTTAACCCTAGCGGGAGAGGTGAGCAGTTCTTC. This chain joins TRBV7-8 and TRBJ2-1; 10 bases match TRBD2. CDR3 length: 15 residues. After removal of 6 bases from V and 9 bases from J, the junction contained 11 bases not matched to a gene. Per the germline V gene, CDR1 is SGHVS and CDR2 is FQNEAQ.